This passage covers 11 T cell receptor beta chains from one sample sequenced in a study of T cell responses to AZD1222 COVID-19 vaccine (dated by TCRdb to the early 2020s). The time point label, read with the paper, signifies: about 28 days (+/-7) after the second vaccine dose. Library preparation used the immunoSEQ multiplex PCR assay. What TCRdb holds here is the immuneACCESS table cut down to in-frame rearrangements. Part of the clones is not present; checked against another copy, under half of the missing clones reflect an unresolved V gene, and the others are unexplained. This sample holds about 130,000 clones; approximately 92% were observed only once. The top ten clones comprise around 1.1% of the sample. The material was peripheral blood, obtained 28 days after the second AZD1222 dose. The receptor source for this set is an adult who received the AZD1222 COVID-19 vaccine.

This sequence joins TRBV7-3 and TRBJ2-3; the D is unclear. This CDR3 has 13 residues. V gave up 2 bases and J gave up 4 bases, with 7 bases separating them. The germline V gene encodes CDR1 SGHTA and CDR2 FQGTGA. CDR3 in DNA: TGTGCCAGCAGCTTAGAAGTGGCAGATACGCAGTATTTT. It encodes CASSLEVADTQYF.

The chain is built from TRBV7-2 and TRBJ1-1; the D gene is possibly TRBD1 (5 bases). CDR3 length: 15 amino acids. The germline V and J ends were trimmed by 3 bases and 1 base, with 12 bases remaining between them. Germline-derived CDR1 and CDR2 are SGHTA and FQGNSA. For the CDR3, the DNA is TGTGCCAGCAGCTTCGCGGGGCCCCCGAACACTGAAGCTTTCTTT. Its translation: CASSFAGPPNTEAFF.

This rearrangement joins TRBV6-6 to TRBJ2-5, with 7 nucleotides matching TRBD2. The CDR3 is made up of 15 amino acids. In germline, CDR1 is MNHNY, CDR2 SVGAGI (reference sequence). With 0 bases clipped from V and 5 bases from J, the junction kept 6 bases outside the gene matches. The CDR3 sequence: CASSYSGQGGETQYF. CDR3 bases: TGTGCCAGCAGTTACTCTGGTCAGGGAGGGGAGACCCAGTACTTC.

The V gene is TRBV7-2, the J gene TRBJ1-5; D possibly corresponds to TRBD1 (5 bases). Germline V gene sequence: CDR1 SGHTA, CDR2 FQGNSA. With 1 base removed from V and 6 bases from J, the gap between germline ends came to 13 bases. The CDR3 is 15 amino acids. The CDR3 spells CASSLGSGGGQPQHF. Written as DNA, the CDR3 is TGTGCCAGCAGCTTAGGGTCCGGCGGGGGTCAGCCCCAGCATTTT.

The CDR3 DNA is TGTGCCAGCTCCGGGACTAGCGGCACAGATACGCAGTATTTT. Amino acids: CASSGTSGTDTQYF. The rearrangement uses TRBV5-8 and TRBJ2-3, with 10 bases that match TRBD2. Germline-derived CDR1 and CDR2 are SGHTS and YDEGEE. The ends lost 7 bases at V and 1 base at J; junction bases unmatched: 3. CDR3 length: 14 residues.

The V and J genes are TRBV10-1 and TRBJ2-1; no firm D call. This CDR3 has 19 amino acids. V gave up 2 bases and J gave up 0 bases, with 20 bases separating them. CDR1 and CDR2 (germline): WNHNN, SYGVQD (reference sequence). CDR3 sequence: CASSERSNYHDFSYNEQFF. CDR3 DNA: TGCGCCAGCAGTGAGCGATCAAATTACCACGATTTCTCCTACAATGAGCAGTTCTTC.

This chain uses TRBV6-5 with TRBJ1-2; 8 bases match TRBD1. This CDR3 is built from 15 residues. The trim removed 5 bases at V and 4 bases at J, leaving 9 bases unmatched. Germline V gene data show CDR1 as MNHEY and CDR2 as SVGAGI. CDR3 residues: CASSTAGGRGYGYTF. CDR3 DNA: TGTGCCAGCAGTACTGCAGGGGGCAGAGGCTATGGCTACACCTTC.

The chain links TRBV7-2 to TRBJ2-3; D not resolved. The CDR3 is 15 amino acids. V lost 5 bases and J lost 2, with 14 bases in between. Germline lookup yields CDR1 SGHTA and CDR2 FQGNSA. CDR3 coding DNA: TGTGCCAGCAGCAGACTGGTCCTCTCCACAGATACGCAGTATTTT. Protein: CASSRLVLSTDTQYF.

The gene calls are TRBV28 and TRBJ2-5; TRBD1 aligns across 7 bases. After removal of 7 bases from V and 7 bases from J, the junction contained 12 bases not matched to a gene. This CDR3 region has 14 residues. Per the germline V gene, CDR1 is MDHEN and CDR2 is SYDVKM. CDR3 nucleotides: TGTGCCAGCATCTCAGGGGGTGGCCTTGCGACCCAGTACTTC. This gives the protein CASISGGGLATQYF.

Comment on this clone: The junction departs from the called germline gene at one end, perhaps through a read error. The CDR3 region is CARSPDGAGGETQYF. The CDR3 nucleotides are TGCGCCCGCAGCCCCGACGGGGCCGGGGGGGAGACCCAGTACTTC. The chain links TRBV5-1 to TRBJ2-5; 7 nucleotides line up with TRBD2. The CDR3 covers 15 residues. Germline assignment: CDR1 SGHRS and CDR2 YFSETQ.

This sequence joins TRBV5-1 and TRBJ2-3, with 8 bases aligning to TRBD2. Germline CDR1 is SGHRS and CDR2 is YFSETQ. Trimming cost V 4 bases and J 5 bases; bases outside gene matches: 12. The CDR3 contains 16 residues. The CDR3 sequence is CASSTGGGGPRDTQYF. The CDR3 bases are TGCGCCAGCAGCACGGGAGGCGGGGGGCCGAGAGATACGCAGTATTTT.